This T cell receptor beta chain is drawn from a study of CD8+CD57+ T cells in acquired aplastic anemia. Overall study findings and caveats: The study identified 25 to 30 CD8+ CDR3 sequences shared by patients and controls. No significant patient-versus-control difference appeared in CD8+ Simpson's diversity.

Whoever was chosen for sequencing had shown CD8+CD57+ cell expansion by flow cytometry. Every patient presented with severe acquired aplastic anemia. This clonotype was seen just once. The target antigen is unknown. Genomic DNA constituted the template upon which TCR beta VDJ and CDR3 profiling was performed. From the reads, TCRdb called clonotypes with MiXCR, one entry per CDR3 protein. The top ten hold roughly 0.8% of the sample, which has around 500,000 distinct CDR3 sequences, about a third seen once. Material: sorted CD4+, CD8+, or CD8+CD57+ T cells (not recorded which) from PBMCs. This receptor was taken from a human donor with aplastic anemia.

CDR3 sequence reads: CASSYSGQLGYTF. DNA for the CDR3: TGTGCCAGCAGTTACTCGGGACAGCTGGGCTACACCTTC. This chain links TRBV6-5 with TRBJ1-2, with TRBD1 matching 7 bases. Trimming at V came to 0 bases and at J to 8 bases, leaving 3 bases not matched to a gene. The length of the CDR3 is 13 residues. CDR1 and CDR2 from the germline V gene are MNHEY and SVGAGI.